Listed here are 14 T cell receptor beta chains from one sample, sequenced in a study of vaccination effects on CD4 cells after COVID-19 (dated by TCRdb to between 2021 and 2023). To identify antigen-specific CD4+ T cell clonotypes by their expansion, the ViraFEST assay first stimulated PBMC with viral peptide pools and then applied TCR sequencing. After less than 13 days of culture, CD4+ T cells were isolated with the EasySep CD4+ T cell isolation kit. Participants received two doses of either the BNT162b2 or the mRNA-1273 mRNA SARS-CoV-2 vaccine. Libraries were prepared through the immunoSEQ multiplex PCR assay. What TCRdb holds here is the immuneACCESS table cut down to in-frame rearrangements. Part of the clones is not present; checked against another copy, under half of the missing clones reflect an unresolved V gene, and the others are unexplained. The sample table records about 27,000 clones; roughly four fifths of these occur just once. More than 1.4% of the sample is held by the ten biggest clonotypes.

These receptors' targets are unknown. Sequencing used CD4+ T cells from PBMCs cultured with HCoV-NL63 spike peptides, obtained after COVID-19 vaccination. According to the study, the label for this sample's cell subset or site signals: HCoV-NL63 spike overlapping peptide pool stimulation. The receptors originated from a human donor who received a COVID-19 vaccine. Some clones in this sample may be carry-over from other donors' samples.

The genes are TRBV10-3 and TRBJ2-2; the match to TRBD2 covers 12 bases. Germline values: CDR1 ENHRY, CDR2 SYGVKD. The CDR3 has 16 amino acids. J was trimmed by 0 bases and V by 8 bases; bases with no gene match: 4. The DNA for the CDR3 is TGTGCCATCGCGCTAGCGGGGGGGACGAACACCGGGGAGCTGTTTTTT. This codes for CAIALAGGTNTGELFF.

The V call is TRBV12-3 or TRBV12-4, the J call TRBJ2-2; D not certain. The CDR3 totals 12 residues. Between the trimmed V and J ends, which lost 7 bases and 7 bases, there was a span of 10 bases. CDR3 coding DNA: TGTGCCAGCAACCCCGTCCTCGGGGAGCTGTTTTTT. It translates to CASNPVLGELFF.

This sequence joins TRBV30 and TRBJ1-5, with D possibly TRBD1 on 6 matching bases. Germline V gene sequence: CDR1 GTSNPN, CDR2 SVGIG (reference sequence). The V end was cut by 1 base, the J end by 7 bases, with 14 bases between. This CDR3 region has 14 residues. CDR3 region: CAWSELRGGQPQHF. The CDR3 DNA sequence: TGTGCCTGGAGTGAACTCAGGGGTGGCCAGCCCCAGCATTTT.

J is TRBJ1-3 and V is TRBV12-3 or TRBV12-4; TRBD1 matches at 7 bases. Trimming cost V 9 bases and J 3 bases; bases outside gene matches: 5. The CDR3 runs to 13 residues. DNA of the CDR3: TGTGCCAGTTCAGGGGGAGGTGGAAACACCATATATTTT. Its translation is CASSGGGGNTIYF.

The chain combines TRBV21-1 with TRBJ2-3. TRBV21-1 is a pseudogene. CDR3 length: 16 residues. The CDR3: CASSKGGASGTDTQYF. Written as DNA, the CDR3 is TGTGCCAGCAGCAAAGGTGGGGCCTCGGGGACAGATACGCAGTATTTT.

V usage is TRBV10-2 and J usage is TRBJ1-1; 8 bases map to TRBD1. This CDR3 is 15 amino acids long. CDR1 is WSHSY, CDR2 SAAADI, per germline. Trimming at V came to 6 bases and at J to 3 bases, leaving 9 bases not matched to a gene. The CDR3 sequence: CASSVIRGPHTEAFF. DNA of the CDR3: TGCGCCAGCAGCGTTATCAGGGGGCCGCACACTGAAGCTTTCTTT.

This chain connects TRBV3-1 (or the pseudogene TRBV3-2) to TRBJ1-1, with TRBD1 as a possible D gene (6 bases). This CDR3 has 14 residues. Germline V lookup: CDR1 LGHDT, CDR2 YNNKEL (reference sequence). V lost 4 bases and J 2 bases, leaving 11 bases between the germline ends. The DNA of the CDR3 is TGTGCCAGCAGCCCACGACAGGCAAACACTGAAGCTTTCTTT. As protein: CASSPRQANTEAFF.

V and J are TRBV28 and TRBJ1-3; D gene unclear. Trimming removed 5 bases from V and 3 bases from J, with 11 bases in between. The germline gives CDR1 MDHEN, CDR2 SYDVKM. This CDR3 contains 14 residues. The CDR3 nucleotides are TGTGCCAGCAGTCCCGGCCACGATGGAAACACCATATATTTT. Translated, it gives CASSPGHDGNTIYF.

The V gene is TRBV6-5, the J gene TRBJ2-5; TRBD1 aligns across 12 bases. V was clipped by 6 bases and J by 0 bases; unmatched bases: 2. The germline gives CDR1 MNHEY, CDR2 SVGAGI. CDR3 length: 15 residues. The CDR3 region is CASSRDRGHQETQYF. The CDR3 DNA follows: TGTGCCAGCAGCCGGGACAGGGGGCACCAAGAGACCCAGTACTTC.

The rearrangement joins TRBV6-5 to TRBJ1-5; D unresolved. The CDR3 totals 13 residues. V shed 3 bases and J shed 4 bases, with 7 bases lying between them. Germline CDR1 and CDR2: MNHEY and SVGAGI. CDR3 sequence: CASSYGINQPQHF. For the CDR3, the DNA is TGTGCCAGCAGTTATGGAATAAATCAGCCCCAGCATTTT.

The rearrangement joins TRBV18 to TRBJ2-7; 8 nucleotides line up with TRBD1. There are 12 residues in the CDR3. The junction had 4 bases not matched to a gene; V was cut back by 5 bases and J by 7 bases. Germline V gives CDR1 KGHSH, CDR2 LQKENI. This CDR3 reads CASSTGGREQYV. The CDR3 DNA sequence: TGTGCCAGCTCAACAGGGGGACGAGAGCAGTACGTC.

CDR3 DNA sequence: TGTGCCAGCAGTCTTACAGGGGACTTCTATGGCTACACCTTC. It is translated as CASSLTGDFYGYTF. V gene TRBV28 combines with J gene TRBJ1-2; TRBD1 agrees at 7 bases. Germline CDR1 reads MDHEN; CDR2 reads SYDVKM. The length of the CDR3 is 14 residues. V was clipped by 5 bases and J by 4 bases; unmatched bases: 7.

The V and J genes are TRBV3-1 (or the pseudogene TRBV3-2) and TRBJ1-6, with D possibly TRBD1 on 5 matching bases. Looked up from germline, CDR1 is LGHDT and CDR2 is YNNKEL (reference sequence). There are 14 residues in the CDR3. With 3 bases removed from V and 6 bases from J, the gap between germline ends came to 9 bases. The CDR3 DNA sequence: TGTGCCAGCAGCCAGGGGGTCACTAATTCACCCCTCCACTTT. It codes for CASSQGVTNSPLHF.

This clone was detected a few times. The V and J genes are TRBV5-5 and TRBJ2-7; D remains ambiguous. The CDR3 has 13 amino acids. Germline CDR1 is SGHKS and CDR2 is YYEKEE (reference sequence). V lost 0 bases and J lost 0, with 4 bases in between. The CDR3 here is CASSLAVSYEQYV. The CDR3 DNA reads as TGTGCCAGCAGCTTGGCAGTCTCCTACGAGCAGTACGTC.